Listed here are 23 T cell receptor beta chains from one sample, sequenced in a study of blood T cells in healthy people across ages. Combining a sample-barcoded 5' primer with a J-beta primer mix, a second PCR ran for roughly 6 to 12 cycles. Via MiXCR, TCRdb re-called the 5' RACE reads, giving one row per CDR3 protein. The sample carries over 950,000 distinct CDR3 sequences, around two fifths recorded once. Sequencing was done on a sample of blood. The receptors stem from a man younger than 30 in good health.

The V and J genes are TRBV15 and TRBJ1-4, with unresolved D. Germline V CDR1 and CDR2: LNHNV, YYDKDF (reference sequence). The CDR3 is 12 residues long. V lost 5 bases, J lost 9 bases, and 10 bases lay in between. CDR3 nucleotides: TGTGCCACCAGCCTTCAATCCAAAAAACTGTTTTTT. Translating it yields CATSLQSKKLFF.

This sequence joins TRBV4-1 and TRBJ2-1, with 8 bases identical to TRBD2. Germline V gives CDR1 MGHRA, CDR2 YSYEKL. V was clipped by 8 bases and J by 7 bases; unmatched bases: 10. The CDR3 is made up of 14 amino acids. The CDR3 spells CASRLRGGSNEQFF. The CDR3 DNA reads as TGCGCCAGCCGCCTACGGGGGGGCTCGAATGAGCAGTTCTTC.

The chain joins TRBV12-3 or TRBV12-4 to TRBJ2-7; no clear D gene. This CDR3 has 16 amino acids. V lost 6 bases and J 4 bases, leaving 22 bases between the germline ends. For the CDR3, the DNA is TGTGCCAGCAGCCCTCTTCTAGGGCGCAGGCGTTACGAGCAGTACTTC. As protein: CASSPLLGRRRYEQYF.

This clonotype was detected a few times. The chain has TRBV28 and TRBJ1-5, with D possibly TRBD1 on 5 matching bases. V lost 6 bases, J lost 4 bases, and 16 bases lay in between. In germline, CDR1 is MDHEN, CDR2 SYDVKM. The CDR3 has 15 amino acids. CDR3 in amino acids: CASRTPTGGNQPQHF. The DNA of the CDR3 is TGTGCCAGCAGAACCCCTACAGGAGGAAATCAGCCCCAGCATTTT.

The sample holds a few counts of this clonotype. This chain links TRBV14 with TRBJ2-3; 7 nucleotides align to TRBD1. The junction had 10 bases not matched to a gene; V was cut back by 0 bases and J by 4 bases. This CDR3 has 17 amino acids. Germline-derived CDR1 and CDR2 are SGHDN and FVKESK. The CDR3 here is CASSQDRVGGAADTQYF. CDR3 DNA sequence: TGTGCCAGCAGCCAAGATCGGGTAGGGGGCGCGGCAGATACGCAGTATTTT.

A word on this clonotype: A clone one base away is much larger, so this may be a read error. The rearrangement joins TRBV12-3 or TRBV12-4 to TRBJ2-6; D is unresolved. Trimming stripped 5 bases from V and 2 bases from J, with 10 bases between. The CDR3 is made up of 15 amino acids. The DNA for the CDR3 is TGTGCCAGCAGTCCTCTCGGCGCTGGGGCCAACGTCCTGACTTTC. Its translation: CASSPLGAGANVLTF.

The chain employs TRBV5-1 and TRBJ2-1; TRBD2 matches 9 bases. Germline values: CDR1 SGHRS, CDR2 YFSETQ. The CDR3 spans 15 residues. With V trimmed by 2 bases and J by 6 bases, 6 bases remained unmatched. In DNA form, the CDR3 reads TGCGCCAGCAGCTTTGGCGGGGGGGACTCCAATGAGCAGTTCTTC. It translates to CASSFGGGDSNEQFF.

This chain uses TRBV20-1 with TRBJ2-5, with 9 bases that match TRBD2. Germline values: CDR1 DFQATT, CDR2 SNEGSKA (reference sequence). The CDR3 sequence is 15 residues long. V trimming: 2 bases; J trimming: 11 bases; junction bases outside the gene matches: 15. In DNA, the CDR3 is TGCAGTGCTAGACAAGCGGGGGGCCTTCACAATGAGCAGTACTTC. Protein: CSARQAGGLHNEQYF.

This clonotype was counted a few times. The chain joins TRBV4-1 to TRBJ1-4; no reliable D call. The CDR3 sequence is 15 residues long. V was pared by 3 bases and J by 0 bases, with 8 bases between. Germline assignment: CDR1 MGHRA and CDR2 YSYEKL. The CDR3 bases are TGCGCCAGCAGCCACGAGCCCGCAACTAATGAAAAACTGTTTTTT. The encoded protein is CASSHEPATNEKLFF.

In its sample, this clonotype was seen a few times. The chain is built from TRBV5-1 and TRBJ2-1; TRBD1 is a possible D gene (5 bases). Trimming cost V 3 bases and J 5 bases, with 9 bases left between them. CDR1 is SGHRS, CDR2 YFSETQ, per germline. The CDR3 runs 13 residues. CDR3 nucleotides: TGCGCCAGCAGCTGGAGACAGCACAATGAGCAGTTCTTC. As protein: CASSWRQHNEQFF.

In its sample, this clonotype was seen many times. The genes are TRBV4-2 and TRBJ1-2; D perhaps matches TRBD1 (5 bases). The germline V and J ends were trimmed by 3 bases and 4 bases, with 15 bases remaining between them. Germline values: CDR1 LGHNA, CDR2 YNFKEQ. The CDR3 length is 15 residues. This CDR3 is CASSQDLTVSYGYTF. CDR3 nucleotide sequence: TGTGCCAGCAGCCAGGACCTGACAGTTTCCTATGGCTACACCTTC.

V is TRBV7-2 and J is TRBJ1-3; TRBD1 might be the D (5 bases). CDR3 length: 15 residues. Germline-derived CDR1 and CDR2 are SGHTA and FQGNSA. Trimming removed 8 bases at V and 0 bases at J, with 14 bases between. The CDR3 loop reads CASHQGGSSGNTIYF. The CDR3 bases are TGTGCCAGCCACCAGGGAGGAAGCTCTGGAAACACCATATATTTT.

The CDR3 DNA reads as TGCGCCAGCAGCGGGACAGGGGACCGGACCGAAAAACTGTTTTTT. Translating gives CASSGTGDRTEKLFF. The gene calls are TRBV5-1 and TRBJ1-4, with TRBD1 identical over 10 bases. Germline V lookup: CDR1 SGHRS, CDR2 YFSETQ. This CDR3 is built from 15 residues. Unmatched junction bases numbered 8, after V lost 4 bases and J lost 8 bases.

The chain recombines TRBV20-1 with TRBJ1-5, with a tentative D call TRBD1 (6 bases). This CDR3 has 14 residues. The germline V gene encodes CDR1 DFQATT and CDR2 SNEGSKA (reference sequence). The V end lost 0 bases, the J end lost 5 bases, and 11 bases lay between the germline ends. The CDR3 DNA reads TGCAGTGCTAGAGAAACAGGGCCCGATCAGCCCCAGCATTTT. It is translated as CSARETGPDQPQHF.

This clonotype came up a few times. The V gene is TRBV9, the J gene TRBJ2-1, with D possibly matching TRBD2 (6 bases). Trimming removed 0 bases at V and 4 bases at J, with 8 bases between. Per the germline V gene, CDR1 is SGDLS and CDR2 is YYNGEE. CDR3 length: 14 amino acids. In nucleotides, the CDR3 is TGTGCCAGCAGCGTAGAACGGGGGTACAATGAGCAGTTCTTC. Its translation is CASSVERGYNEQFF.

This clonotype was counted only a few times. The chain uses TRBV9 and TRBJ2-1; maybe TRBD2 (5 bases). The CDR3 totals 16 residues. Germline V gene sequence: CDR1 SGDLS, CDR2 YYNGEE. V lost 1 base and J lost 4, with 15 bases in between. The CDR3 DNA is TGTGCCAGCAGCGTATTAGAAGGACGGGAATACAATGAGCAGTTCTTC. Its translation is CASSVLEGREYNEQFF. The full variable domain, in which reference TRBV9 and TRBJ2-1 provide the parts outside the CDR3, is DSGVTQTPKHLITATGQRVTLRCSPRSGDLSVYWYQQSLDQGLQFLIQYYNGEERAKGNILERFSAQQFPDLHSELNLSSLELGDSALYFCASSVLEGREYNEQFFGPGTRLTVL.

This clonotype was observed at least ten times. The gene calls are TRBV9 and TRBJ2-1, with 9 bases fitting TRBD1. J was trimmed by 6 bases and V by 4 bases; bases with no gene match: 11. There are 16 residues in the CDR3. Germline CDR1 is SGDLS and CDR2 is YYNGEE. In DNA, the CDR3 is TGTGCCAGCAGCCCGCCACAGGGGGCTTTGATCAATGAGCAGTTCTTC. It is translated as CASSPPQGALINEQFF.

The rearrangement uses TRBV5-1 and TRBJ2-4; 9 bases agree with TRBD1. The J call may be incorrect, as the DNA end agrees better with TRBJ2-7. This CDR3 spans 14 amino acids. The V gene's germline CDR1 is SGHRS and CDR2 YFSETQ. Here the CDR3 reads CASTPGQGPYEQYF. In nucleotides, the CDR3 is TGCGCCAGCACCCCGGGACAGGGTCCCTACGAGCAGTACTTC.

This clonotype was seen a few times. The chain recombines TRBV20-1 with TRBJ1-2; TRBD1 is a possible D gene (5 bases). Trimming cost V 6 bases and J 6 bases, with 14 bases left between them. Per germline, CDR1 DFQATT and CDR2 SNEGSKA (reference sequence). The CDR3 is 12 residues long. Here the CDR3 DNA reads TGCAGTGCCGCCCTTGGGGGTGATGGCTACACCTTC. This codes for CSAALGGDGYTF.

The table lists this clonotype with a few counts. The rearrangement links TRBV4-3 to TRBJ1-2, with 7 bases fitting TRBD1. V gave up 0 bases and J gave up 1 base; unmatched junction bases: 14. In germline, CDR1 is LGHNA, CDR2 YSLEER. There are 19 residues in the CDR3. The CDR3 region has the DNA TGCGCCAGCAGCCAAGATGGCGTGGGGGGGACAGCCAATAACTATGGCTACACCTTC. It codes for CASSQDGVGGTANNYGYTF.

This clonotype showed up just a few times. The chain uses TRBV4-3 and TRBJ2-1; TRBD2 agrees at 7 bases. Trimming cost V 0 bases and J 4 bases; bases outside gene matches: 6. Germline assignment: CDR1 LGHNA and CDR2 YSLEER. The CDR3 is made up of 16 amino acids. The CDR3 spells CASSQDRAGDYNEQFF. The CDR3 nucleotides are TGCGCCAGCAGCCAAGATAGGGCGGGGGATTACAATGAGCAGTTCTTC.

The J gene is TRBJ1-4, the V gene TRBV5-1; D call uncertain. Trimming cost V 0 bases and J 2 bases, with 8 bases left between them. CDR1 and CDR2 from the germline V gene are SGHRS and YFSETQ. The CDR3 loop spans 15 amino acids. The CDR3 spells CASSLEGGTNEKLFF. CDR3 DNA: TGCGCCAGCAGCTTGGAAGGTGGGACTAATGAAAAACTGTTTTTT.

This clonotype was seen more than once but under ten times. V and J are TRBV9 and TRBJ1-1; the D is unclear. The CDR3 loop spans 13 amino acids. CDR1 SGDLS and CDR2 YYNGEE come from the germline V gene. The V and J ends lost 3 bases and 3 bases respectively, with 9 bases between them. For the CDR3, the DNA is TGTGCCAGCAGCGCCTCAGGATACACTGAAGCTTTCTTT. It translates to CASSASGYTEAFF.